Each of the 11 T cell receptor beta chains below was sequenced from the same sample in a study of blood T cell repertoires in COVID-19. TCRdb keeps only in-frame clones here, not all; method: immunoSEQ multiplex PCR. The sample records some 290,000 clones, around nine tenths being singletons. Sequencing was performed on peripheral blood. All receptors come from a woman in her twenties or thirties with COVID-19, enrolled during active disease.

This clone was found once. This chain joins TRBV2 and TRBJ2-1; 11 bases line up with TRBD2. V was clipped by 3 bases and J by 4 bases; unmatched bases: 8. Germline V gives CDR1 SNHLY, CDR2 FYNNEI. The CDR3 runs to 17 residues. Here the CDR3 reads CASSETSGAWGYNEQFF. CDR3 nucleotide sequence: TGTGCCAGCAGTGAGACTAGCGGGGCCTGGGGATACAATGAGCAGTTCTTC.

The V gene is TRBV6-5, the J gene TRBJ2-2; the match to TRBD1 covers 7 bases. Germline V gene lookup returns CDR1 MNHEY and CDR2 SVGAGI. V lost 0 bases to trimming and J lost 4 bases; unmatched junction nucleotides: 5. The CDR3 runs 16 residues. DNA of the CDR3: TGTGCCAGCAGTTACTCGGGACAGCTGAGCACCGGGGAGCTGTTTTTT. The encoded protein is CASSYSGQLSTGELFF.

This clone showed up just once. V is TRBV6-5 and J is TRBJ1-6, with 7 positions matching TRBD1. V shed 4 bases, J shed 8 bases, and the junction held 8 bases outside the gene matches. CDR1 and CDR2 (germline): MNHEY, SVGAGI. The CDR3 is made up of 15 amino acids. CDR3 DNA: TGTGCCAGCAGTTTGTTCAGGGGGAAGGATTCACCCCTCCACTTT. Translating it yields CASSLFRGKDSPLHF.

The chain carries TRBV4-2 and TRBJ2-7; 11 bases match TRBD2. Trimming cost V 4 bases and J 5 bases; bases outside gene matches: 10. The CDR3 covers 16 residues. Looked up from germline, CDR1 is LGHNA and CDR2 is YNFKEQ. The chain's CDR3 is CASSPRTSGQADEQYF. CDR3 nucleotide sequence: TGTGCCAGCAGCCCCCGGACTAGCGGGCAAGCAGACGAGCAGTACTTC.

The chain uses TRBV6-5 and TRBJ1-1; the D gene is possibly TRBD1 (5 bases). The CDR3 has 14 amino acids. CDR1 is MNHEY and CDR2 is SVGAGI in the germline V gene. V was trimmed by 4 bases and J by 1 base, leaving 10 bases between them. The CDR3 DNA sequence: TGTGCCAGCAGTTTTCCAGGGAAGAACACTGAAGCTTTCTTT. Its translation is CASSFPGKNTEAFF.

The chain carries TRBV19 and TRBJ2-5, with D uncertain. Trimming removed 3 bases from V and 2 bases from J, with 10 bases in between. CDR1 is LNHDA and CDR2 is SQIVND in the germline V gene (reference sequence). The CDR3 runs 14 residues. The CDR3 here is CASSILGVQETQYF. CDR3 sequence (DNA): TGTGCCAGTAGTATTTTGGGCGTACAAGAGACCCAGTACTTC.

The rearrangement uses TRBV28 and TRBJ1-5; 7 bases line up with TRBD1. Germline V CDR1 and CDR2: MDHEN, SYDVKM. V was clipped by 5 bases and J by 5 bases; unmatched bases: 12. The CDR3 sequence is 16 residues long. Here the CDR3 DNA reads TGTGCCAGCAGTGGGGAGACAGGGTTTGGGCATCAGCCCCAGCATTTT. Translating gives CASSGETGFGHQPQHF.

The V and J genes are TRBV5-1 and TRBJ1-5; D gene unclear. The CDR3 is 14 amino acids. Trimming took off 5 bases at V and 4 bases at J, with 13 bases between the two ends. Germline lookup yields CDR1 SGHRS and CDR2 YFSETQ. CDR3 in DNA: TGCGCCAGCAGTTCCGGTGAGACTAATCAGCCCCAGCATTTT. It is translated as CASSSGETNQPQHF.

This rearrangement joins TRBV28 to TRBJ1-1; 11 bases map to TRBD1. V shed 3 bases, J shed 4 bases, and the junction held 4 bases outside the gene matches. The CDR3 is made up of 15 amino acids. The germline CDR1 and CDR2 sequences are MDHEN and SYDVKM. The CDR3 sequence is CASSLGTGGFTEAFF. CDR3 DNA: TGTGCCAGCAGTTTGGGGACAGGGGGGTTCACTGAAGCTTTCTTT.

V gene TRBV27 combines with J gene TRBJ2-3; D is unclear. Germline V gives CDR1 MNHEY, CDR2 SMNVEV (reference sequence). V was shortened by 4 bases and J by 1 base, with 6 bases between the two germline ends. The CDR3 extends over 13 amino acids. CDR3: CASSYQGTDTQYF. The CDR3 nucleotides are TGTGCCAGCAGTTACCAGGGCACAGATACGCAGTATTTT.

This chain uses TRBV19 with TRBJ1-6; the match to TRBD1 covers 12 bases. The CDR3 contains 17 residues. Germline assignment: CDR1 LNHDA and CDR2 SQIVND (reference sequence). J was trimmed by 1 base and V by 6 bases; bases with no gene match: 4. The CDR3 DNA sequence: TGTGCCAGTAGCCTGGGACAGGGGGCGTCCTATAATTCACCCCTCCACTTT. Its protein product is CASSLGQGASYNSPLHF. The full variable domain, rest sourced from reference TRBV19 and TRBJ1-6, is DGGITQSPKYLFRKEGQNVTLSCEQNLNHDAMYWYRQDPGQGLRLIYYSQIVNDFQKGDIAEGYSVSREKKESFPLTVTSAQKNPTAFYLCASSLGQGASYNSPLHFGNGTRLTVT.